Below, 21 T cell receptor beta chains from the same sample are listed, as sequenced in a study of T cell clones after liver transplantation. Libraries were prepared by immunoSEQ multiplex PCR; TCRdb keeps only in-frame clonotypes and omits some of them. The sample yields some 110,000 clones, 90% seen once. The source material was CD4+ T cells from blood, sampled 12 months after liver transplant. The origin of the receptors is a human patient who received a liver transplant. Some of the T cells may derive from the graft donor.

The genes are TRBV7-3 and TRBJ2-1; TRBD2 matches 9 bases. The junction had 5 bases not matched to a gene; V was cut back by 2 bases and J by 6 bases. The CDR3 is 15 residues long. Germline V gene data show CDR1 as SGHTA and CDR2 as FQGTGA. DNA for the CDR3: TGTGCCAGCAGCTTATCGCTAGCGGGAAGCAATGAGCAGTTCTTC. Translation: CASSLSLAGSNEQFF.

The rearrangement links TRBV6-1 to TRBJ1-1; D call uncertain. CDR3 length: 13 amino acids. The germline gives CDR1 MNHNS, CDR2 SASEGT. V lost 3 bases and J lost 2, with 7 bases in between. The CDR3 loop reads CASSDGFNTEAFF. The CDR3 bases are TGTGCCAGCAGTGACGGGTTCAACACTGAAGCTTTCTTT.

This chain links TRBV13 with TRBJ2-6; D gene uncertain. Germline CDR1 reads PRHDT; CDR2 reads FYEKMQ (reference sequence). V lost 2 bases and J 0 bases, leaving 5 bases between the germline ends. This CDR3 is built from 15 residues. The CDR3 nucleotides are TGTGCCAGCAGCTTACCAGACTCTGGGGCCAACGTCCTGACTTTC. It codes for CASSLPDSGANVLTF.

The V gene is TRBV4-1, the J gene TRBJ1-2; TRBD1 might be the D (6 bases). Germline V CDR1 and CDR2: MGHRA, YSYEKL. Deletions cut 2 bases from V and 2 bases from J, with 9 bases between. CDR3 length: 14 residues. This CDR3 reads CASSQTQGNYGYTF. The CDR3 DNA follows: TGCGCCAGCAGCCAAACCCAGGGGAACTATGGCTACACCTTC.

This clone appeared a few times. The chain is built from TRBV30 and TRBJ1-1; D is unresolved. The CDR3 spans 14 residues. Germline CDR1 GTSNPN, CDR2 SVGIG (reference sequence). V lost 4 bases and J lost 0, with 12 bases in between. In DNA, the CDR3 is TGTGCCTGGAATGAGGTTAACATGAACACTGAAGCTTTCTTT. This encodes CAWNEVNMNTEAFF.

Only one count was recorded for this clone. This chain joins TRBV5-1 and TRBJ2-7, with TRBD2 identical over 10 bases. There are 16 residues in the CDR3. Germline V gene sequence: CDR1 SGHRS, CDR2 YFSETQ. Trimming removed 0 bases from V and 4 bases from J; junction bases left unmatched: 7. The CDR3 nucleotides are TGCGCCAGCAGCTTGGCCTTAACTAGCGGGACTTACGAGCAGTACTTC. Protein sequence: CASSLALTSGTYEQYF. Complete variable domain (other parts from reference TRBV5-1 and TRBJ2-7): KAGVTQTPRYLIKTRGQQVTLSCSPISGHRSVSWYQQTPGQGLQFLFEYFSETQRNKGNFPGRFSGRQFSNSRSEMNVSTLELGDSALYLCASSLALTSGTYEQYFGPGTRLTVT.

The chain employs TRBV5-1 and TRBJ2-1; 7 bases agree with TRBD2. CDR3 size: 16 residues. Germline lookup yields CDR1 SGHRS and CDR2 YFSETQ. The V gene end was trimmed by 4 bases and the J gene end by 1 base; junction bases not matched to a gene: 8. CDR3 in DNA: TGCGCCAGCAGCCCTATTCTAGCGGATTCCTACAATGAGCAGTTCTTC. Translated, it gives CASSPILADSYNEQFF.

The rearrangement joins TRBV5-1 to TRBJ2-5; 7 bases fit TRBD1. This CDR3 has 14 residues. V shed 3 bases, J shed 5 bases, and the junction held 7 bases outside the gene matches. Per germline, CDR1 SGHRS and CDR2 YFSETQ. CDR3 sequence: CASSSTGVRETQYF. The DNA for the CDR3 is TGCGCCAGCAGCTCTACAGGGGTTAGGGAGACCCAGTACTTC.

V and J are TRBV11-2 and TRBJ2-1, with no clear D. CDR1 and CDR2 (germline): SGHAT, FQNNGV. V lost 3 bases and J lost 4, with 7 bases in between. The CDR3 runs to 13 residues. The CDR3 spells CASSFRLYNEQFF. CDR3 nucleotide sequence: TGTGCCAGCAGCTTTAGACTGTACAATGAGCAGTTCTTC.

The rearrangement uses TRBV11-2 and TRBJ2-3; 9 bases are shared with TRBD1. With 5 bases clipped from V and 3 bases from J, the junction kept 6 bases outside the gene matches. The CDR3 loop spans 15 amino acids. Germline lookup yields CDR1 SGHAT and CDR2 FQNNGV. The CDR3 loop reads CASSLDRGGTDTQYF. The CDR3 nucleotides are TGTGCCAGCAGCCTCGACAGGGGGGGAACAGATACGCAGTATTTT.

The CDR3 DNA reads TGTGCCAGCAGTGAAGGTTTGGGGCAGGGGGCCAACAATGAGCAGTTCTTC. It is translated as CASSEGLGQGANNEQFF. The V and J genes are TRBV2 and TRBJ2-1; 8 bases map to TRBD1. Per the germline V gene, CDR1 is SNHLY and CDR2 is FYNNEI. CDR3 size: 17 residues. V dropped 1 base and J dropped 5; count of bases not matched to a gene: 10.

The chain is built from TRBV7-2 and TRBJ2-7; D possibly uses TRBD1 or TRBD2 (5 bases each). From germline, CDR1 is SGHTA and CDR2 FQGNSA. The CDR3 sequence is 12 residues long. V lost 11 bases, J lost 2 bases, and 13 bases lay in between. The chain's CDR3 is CASGTGTYEQYF. The DNA of the CDR3 is TGTGCCTCTGGGACGGGAACCTACGAGCAGTACTTC. The full variable domain, in which reference TRBV7-2 and TRBJ2-7 provide the parts outside the CDR3, is GAGVSQSPSNKVTEKGKDVELRCDPISGHTALYWYRQSLGQGLEFLIYFQGNSAPDKSGLPSDRFSAERTGGSVSTLTIQRTQQEDSAVYLCASGTGTYEQYFGPGTRLTVT.

The sample holds one count of this clone. CDR3 protein: CASSPGLFQETQYF. The CDR3 coding sequence is TGCGCCAGCAGCCCGGGACTGTTCCAAGAGACCCAGTACTTC. The chain couples TRBV5-1 to TRBJ2-5; a possible D gene is TRBD2 (6 bases). Germline-derived CDR1 and CDR2 are SGHRS and YFSETQ. Trimming shortened V by 4 bases and J by 1 base, and 11 bases separated the two germline ends. The CDR3 runs to 14 residues.

This chain connects TRBV10-2 to TRBJ1-4; tentative D call: TRBD1 (5 bases). The CDR3 runs 13 residues. The germline V and J ends were trimmed by 0 bases and 10 bases, with 9 bases remaining between them. CDR1 and CDR2 from the germline V gene are WSHSY and SAAADI. CDR3 bases: TGCGCCAGCAGTGAGTCGAGCCAGGGAAAACTGTTTTTT. It is translated as CASSESSQGKLFF.

The CDR3 nucleotides read TGTGCCAGCGGAAACAGGGGGTTGGGTCAAGAGACCCAGTACTTC. It is translated as CASGNRGLGQETQYF. This chain connects TRBV11-3 to TRBJ2-5; TRBD1 agrees at 8 bases. Germline V lookup: CDR1 SGHNT, CDR2 YENEEA. V lost 8 bases and J lost 2; bases outside the gene matches: 10. The CDR3 loop spans 15 amino acids.

The rearrangement uses TRBV7-7 and TRBJ2-7; TRBD1 or TRBD2 may be the D gene (5 bases each). Germline V gene data show CDR1 as SSHAT and CDR2 as FNYEAQ (reference sequence). Trimming pared 0 bases from V and 4 bases from J, leaving 7 bases between. This CDR3 is 13 amino acids long. This chain's CDR3 is CASSLAGEYEQYF. The CDR3 region has the DNA TGTGCCAGCAGCTTAGCAGGGGAGTACGAGCAGTACTTC.

The chain has TRBV13 and TRBJ2-7; the D is unclear. The germline V gene has CDR1 PRHDT and CDR2 FYEKMQ (reference sequence). The CDR3 runs 14 residues. V was shortened by 1 base and J by 1 base, with 8 bases between the two germline ends. The DNA for the CDR3 is TGTGCCAGCAGCTTAGTCTCTTCGTCCTACGAGCAGTACTTC. As protein: CASSLVSSSYEQYF.

This sequence joins TRBV6-5 and TRBJ2-2; TRBD1 aligns across 10 bases. The trim removed 6 bases at V and 1 base at J, leaving 2 bases unmatched. Germline values: CDR1 MNHEY, CDR2 SVGAGI. The CDR3 consists of 15 residues. Here the CDR3 reads CASSRDRGNTGELFF. DNA of the CDR3: TGTGCCAGCAGCCGGGACAGGGGGAACACCGGGGAGCTGTTTTTT.

The chain has TRBV11-1 and TRBJ2-5; D gene unclear. Germline-derived CDR1 and CDR2 are SGHAT and FQDESV (reference sequence). V lost 1 base to trimming and J lost 1 base, with 10 bases between them. The CDR3 loop spans 15 amino acids. CDR3 sequence reads: CASSLEGQIQETQYF. CDR3 bases: TGTGCCAGCAGCTTAGAAGGGCAGATCCAAGAGACCCAGTACTTC.

The CDR3 DNA reads TGTGCCAGCAGCTTAGTAAGAATGAGGGCCCAACAAGAGACCCAGTACTTC. It yields the protein CASSLVRMRAQQETQYF. The V and J genes are TRBV11-2 and TRBJ2-5; D is perhaps TRBD2 (5 bases). The CDR3 runs 17 residues. Germline-derived CDR1 and CDR2 are SGHAT and FQNNGV. Trimming removed 1 base from V and 2 bases from J, with 17 bases in between.

This clone has just one count. This chain uses TRBV5-6 with TRBJ2-2, with D perhaps matching TRBD2 (5 bases). Germline CDR1 is SGHDT and CDR2 is YYEEEE. The CDR3 has 15 amino acids. V dropped 0 bases and J dropped 1 base, with 7 bases sitting between them. The CDR3 DNA is TGTGCCAGCAGCTTGGTAAGCGGGAACACCGGGGAGCTGTTTTTT. It is translated as CASSLVSGNTGELFF. Variable domain in full (rest from reference TRBV5-6 and TRBJ2-2): DAGVTQSPTHLIKTRGQQVTLRCSPKSGHDTVSWYQQALGQGPQFIFQYYEEEERQRGNFPDRFSGHQFPNYSSELNVNALLLGDSALYLCASSLVSGNTGELFFGEGSRLTVL.